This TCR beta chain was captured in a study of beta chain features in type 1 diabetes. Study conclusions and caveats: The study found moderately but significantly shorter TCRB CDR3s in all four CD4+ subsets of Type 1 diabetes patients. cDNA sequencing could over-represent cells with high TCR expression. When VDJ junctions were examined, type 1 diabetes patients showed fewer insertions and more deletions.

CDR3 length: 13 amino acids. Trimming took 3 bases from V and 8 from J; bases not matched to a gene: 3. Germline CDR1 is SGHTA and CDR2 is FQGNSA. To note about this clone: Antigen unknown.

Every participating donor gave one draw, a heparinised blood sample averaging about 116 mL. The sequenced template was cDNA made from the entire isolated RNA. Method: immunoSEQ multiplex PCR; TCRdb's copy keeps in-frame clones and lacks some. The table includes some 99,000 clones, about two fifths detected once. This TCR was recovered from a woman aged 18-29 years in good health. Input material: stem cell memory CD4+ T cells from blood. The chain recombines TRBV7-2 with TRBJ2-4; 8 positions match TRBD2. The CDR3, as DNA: TGTGCCAGCAGCTTGATGACTAGCGACATTCAGTACTTC. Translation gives CASSLMTSDIQYF.